This is a list of T cell receptor beta chains from one sample in a study of T cells after yellow fever vaccination. TCRdb recomputed calls from the 5' RACE reads with MiXCR, one row per CDR3 protein. The repertoire consists of 350,000 to 450,000 distinct CDR3 sequences, with roughly 6.1% occurring once and the leading ten covering over 12%. The starting material was PBMCs, obtained 5 days after the yellow fever booster vaccination. These receptor sequences come from a man aged 25-40 years who received the YFV17D yellow fever vaccine. Each CDR3 is given with its conserved first and last residue. A D gene is named only where the DNA matches it firmly. For some rows the clone size is stated as once, few or many, or as a class when expanded; others skip it.

DNA: TGCAGTGCTAGAGATCCTCTGGGGAGGGAGACCCAGTACTTC; CDR3: CSARDPLGRETQYF; size: -; D: -; J: TRBJ2-5; V: TRBV20-1
DNA: TGTGCCAGCAGCCTCGCGGGCGGGACCACCTACAATGAGCAGTTCTTC; CDR3: CASSLAGGTTYNEQFF; size: -; D: -; J: TRBJ2-1; V: TRBV6-1
DNA: TGTGCCAGCAGCGGACTAGCGGGAGGGACAGATACGCAGTATTTT; CDR3: CASSGLAGGTDTQYF; size: -; D: TRBD2; J: TRBJ2-3; V: TRBV12-3/TRBV12-4
DNA: TGTGCCAGCAGTTTATCCTTAGCGTCCTACAATGAGCAGTTCTTC; CDR3: CASSLSLASYNEQFF; size: many; D: -; J: TRBJ2-1; V: TRBV27
DNA: TGCAGTGCTAGAGACAATCGGGTCTACTCAGCCTACGAGCAGTACTTC; CDR3: CSARDNRVYSAYEQYF; size: -; D: -; J: TRBJ2-7; V: TRBV20-1
DNA: TGCTGTGCTAGAAACCGCGCCGGGCTAGCCTCCAATGAGCAGTTCTTC; CDR3: CCARNRAGLASNEQFF; size: few; D: -; J: TRBJ2-1; V: TRBV20-1
DNA: TGCGCCAGCAGCCGATGGACAGGGACCGGGGAGCTGTTTTTT; CDR3: CASSRWTGTGELFF; size: many; D: TRBD1; J: TRBJ2-2; V: TRBV4-3
DNA: TGTGCCAGCAGGCTATACTTCACAGATACGCAGTATTTT; CDR3: CASRLYFTDTQYF; size: -; D: -; J: TRBJ2-3; V: TRBV2
DNA: TGCGCCAGCGTTGGGGCAGGGGTCAACGAGCAGTACTTC; CDR3: CASVGAGVNEQYF; size: many; D: -; J: TRBJ2-7; V: TRBV5-1
DNA: TGCGCCAGCAGCTTGGAAGGGTTTGGTAGAGATACGCAGTATTTT; CDR3: CASSLEGFGRDTQYF; size: many; D: -; J: TRBJ2-3; V: TRBV5-1
DNA: TGTGCTAGTGGTTTGGTACTAAGGCGTGAAGCTTTCTTT; CDR3: CASGLVLRREAFF; size: few; D: -; J: TRBJ1-1; V: TRBV12-5
DNA: TGCAGTGCTACGGGGGAAAACATTCAGTACTTC; CDR3: CSATGENIQYF; size: many; D: -; J: TRBJ2-4; V: TRBV20-1
DNA: TGCAGTGCTAGAAGGGTACAGGGGGCCTTCACAGATACGCAGTATTTT; CDR3: CSARRVQGAFTDTQYF; size: many; D: TRBD1; J: TRBJ2-3; V: TRBV20-1
DNA: TGCGCCAGCAGCCTTAAGACTAGCGGGATTGAGTTCTTC; CDR3: CASSLKTSGIEFF; size: few; D: TRBD2; J: TRBJ2-1; V: TRBV5-1
DNA: TGCGCCAGCAGCTTGGGGAGACTAGCGAAAGGCACAGATACGCAGTATTTT; CDR3: CASSLGRLAKGTDTQYF; size: few; D: TRBD2; J: TRBJ2-3; V: TRBV5-1
DNA: TGTGCCAGCAGCGCGGGGGGTCGGAATCAGCCCCAGCATTTT; CDR3: CASSAGGRNQPQHF; size: few; D: -; J: TRBJ1-5; V: TRBV7-2
DNA: TGTGCCACCAGCAGACAGGGTTCAGGGGAGCTGTTTTTT; CDR3: CATSRQGSGELFF; size: many; D: -; J: TRBJ2-2; V: TRBV15
DNA: TGTGCCAGCAGTTTATGGGCTAGCGGGAGGGAGACCCAGTACTTC; CDR3: CASSLWASGRETQYF; size: few; D: TRBD2; J: TRBJ2-5; V: TRBV27
DNA: TGTGCCAGCACCAACCTCAGGGGAGGTGGGGAGACCCAGTACTTC; CDR3: CASTNLRGGGETQYF; size: many; D: -; J: TRBJ2-5; V: TRBV7-2
DNA: TGTGCCAGCTCACGACGACAGACCGCACTTAGCACAGATACGCAGTATTTT; CDR3: CASSRRQTALSTDTQYF; size: -; D: -; J: TRBJ2-3; V: TRBV18
DNA: TGTGCCAGCAGCCCCCCCCCGGGTAATGAAAAACTGTTTTTT; CDR3: CASSPPPGNEKLFF; size: many; D: -; J: TRBJ1-4; V: TRBV5-5
DNA: TGCGCCAGCAGCTTGGCCCCTAGCGGGAGAAAGTTCAATGAGCAGTTCTTC; CDR3: CASSLAPSGRKFNEQFF; size: -; D: TRBD2; J: TRBJ2-1; V: TRBV5-1
DNA: TGTGCCAGCAGTTCATCGGCAGGGAGGCATGAGCAGTTCTTC; CDR3: CASSSSAGRHEQFF; size: many; D: -; J: TRBJ2-1; V: TRBV6-5
DNA: TGTGCCAGCAGCTTAGGGACTAGCACAGATACGCAGTATTTT; CDR3: CASSLGTSTDTQYF; size: many; D: -; J: TRBJ2-3; V: TRBV7-2
DNA: TGTGCCATCCGTGAAAGGGAATTCGGCACAGATACGCAGTATTTT; CDR3: CAIREREFGTDTQYF; size: many; D: -; J: TRBJ2-3; V: TRBV10-3
DNA: TGTGCCTGGAGCGAATGGGAGGGCCGAGAGCAGTTCTTC; CDR3: CAWSEWEGREQFF; size: -; D: TRBD2; J: TRBJ2-1; V: TRBV30
DNA: TGCAGTGCTAGAGACAGGGTAAGAACTGAAGCTTTCTTT; CDR3: CSARDRVRTEAFF; size: few; D: -; J: TRBJ1-1; V: TRBV20-1
DNA: TGTGCCAGCAAGGGACAGGGTAACCAGCCCCAGCATTTT; CDR3: CASKGQGNQPQHF; size: many; D: TRBD1; J: TRBJ1-5; V: TRBV7-2
DNA: TGTGCCACCAGCAGACAGACAGGGGTCGAGCAGTACTTC; CDR3: CATSRQTGVEQYF; size: few; D: TRBD1; J: TRBJ2-7; V: TRBV15
DNA: TGTGCCATCAGTGACTTTACAGGGGACACTTACGAGCAGTACTTC; CDR3: CAISDFTGDTYEQYF; size: few; D: TRBD1; J: TRBJ2-7; V: TRBV10-3
DNA: TGTGCCAGCAGCTTTACATCGGGACAGATCACAGATACGCAGTATTTT; CDR3: CASSFTSGQITDTQYF; size: many; D: TRBD1; J: TRBJ2-3; V: TRBV5-5
DNA: TGTGCCAGCAGTTTCAGGACACCGGGGAAAGCTTTCTTT; CDR3: CASSFRTPGKAFF; size: many; D: -; J: TRBJ1-1; V: TRBV27
DNA: TGTGCCAGCAGTGAAGGCGGGAGGGGTAATGAGCAGTTCTTC; CDR3: CASSEGGRGNEQFF; size: -; D: TRBD2; J: TRBJ2-1; V: TRBV2
DNA: TGCGCCAGCAGTCGGACGTTCACCGGGGAGCTGTTTTTT; CDR3: CASSRTFTGELFF; size: many; D: -; J: TRBJ2-2; V: TRBV5-1
DNA: TGTGCCAGCAATACAGCAGAGGATACGCAGTATTTT; CDR3: CASNTAEDTQYF; size: many; D: -; J: TRBJ2-3; V: TRBV6-5
DNA: TGTGCCATCAGGGAGACTAGCGGAATAGACACCCAGTACTTC; CDR3: CAIRETSGIDTQYF; size: -; D: TRBD2; J: TRBJ2-5; V: TRBV10-3
DNA: TGTGCCTGGAGTGCCCCGGAGAGGGGTTCAGGCTACACCTTC; CDR3: CAWSAPERGSGYTF; size: few; D: -; J: TRBJ1-2; V: TRBV30